This T cell receptor beta chain appears in the sequencing data of a study of control samples from healthy donors and cancer patients. Germline values: CDR1 KGHSH, CDR2 LQKENI. This CDR3 is 17 amino acids long. J lost 4 bases, V lost 2 bases, and 11 bases had no gene match. Clones were read by immunoSEQ multiplex PCR, and TCRdb kept only the in-frame ones, dropping some. The sample holds more than 95,000 clones, 88% seen once. The rearrangement links TRBV18 to TRBJ2-1, with TRBD1 matching 7 bases. Sequencing input: blood. This clonotype originated in a woman aged 70-85 years in good health. CDR3: CASSPRARDSLYNEQFF. DNA for the CDR3: TGTGCCAGCTCACCAAGAGCTAGGGACAGCCTTTACAATGAGCAGTTCTTC.